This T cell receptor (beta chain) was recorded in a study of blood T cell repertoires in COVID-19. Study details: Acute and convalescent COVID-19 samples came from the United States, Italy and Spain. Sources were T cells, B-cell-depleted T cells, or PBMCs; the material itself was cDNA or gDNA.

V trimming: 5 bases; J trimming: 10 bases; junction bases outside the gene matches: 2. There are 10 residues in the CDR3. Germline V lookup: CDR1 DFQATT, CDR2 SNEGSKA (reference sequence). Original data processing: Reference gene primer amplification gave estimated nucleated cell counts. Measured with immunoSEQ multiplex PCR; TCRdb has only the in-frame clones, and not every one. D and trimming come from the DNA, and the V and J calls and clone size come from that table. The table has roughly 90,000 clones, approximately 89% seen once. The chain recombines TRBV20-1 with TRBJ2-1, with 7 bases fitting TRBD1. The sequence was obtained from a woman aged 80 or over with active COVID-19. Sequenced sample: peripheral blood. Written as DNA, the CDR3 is TGCAGTGCTCCGACAGGGGAGCAGTTCTTC. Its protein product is CSAPTGEQFF.